What follows are 24 T cell receptor beta chains derived from one specimen sequenced in a study of regulatory T cells in long-lasting Graves disease. Building the TCR beta libraries relied on iRepertoire HTBI primers, and CDR3 regions underwent Arm-PCR. TCRdb itself ran the multiplex PCR reads through MiXCR, one entry per CDR3 protein. Seen here are about 470,000 distinct CDR3 sequences, about a fifth observed once, and the top ten hold about 7%. The time point here: persistent/refractory GD, antithyroid drugs over 5 years with positive TRAb. Preparation of the TCR library used RNA extracted from PBMCs. Here the sequenced sample was peripheral blood mononuclear cells (PBMCs), taken when the disease was refractory, from a patient treated with antithyroid drugs. The receptors originated from a female donor with Graves disease.

V and J are TRBV5-1 and TRBJ1-2, with D possibly being TRBD1 (5 bases). V was pared by 4 bases and J by 0 bases, with 19 bases between. CDR3 size: 17 residues. The germline gives CDR1 SGHRS, CDR2 YFSETQ. CDR3 sequence: CASSLDSTITTNYGYTF. As DNA, the CDR3 is TGCGCCAGCAGCCTCGACAGTACAATAACTACTAACTATGGCTACACCTTC.

Details on this clonotype: A far larger clone is one nucleotide away, so this likely arose from a read error. The chain joins TRBV28 to TRBJ2-4, with D possibly TRBD1 on 6 matching bases. With the DNA end fitting TRBJ2-5 better, the J assignment may be wrong. CDR1 is MDHEN, CDR2 SYDVKM, per germline. This CDR3 contains 15 residues. The CDR3 protein is CASSLGLVRGETQYF. DNA for the CDR3: TGTGCCAGCAGTTTAGGCCTAGTGAGGGGGGAGACCCAGTACTTC.

On this clonotype: This may be a read error, as it is one base from a much larger clone. The conserved final phenylalanine or tryptophan is absent from the CDR3, which likely points to a read error. The chain employs TRBV2 and TRBJ1-5; D is uncertain. The V gene's germline CDR1 is SNHLY and CDR2 FYNNEI. The V and J ends lost 5 bases and 3 bases respectively, with 11 bases between them. CDR3 length: 14 amino acids. CDR3 sequence reads: CASSWLKNNQPQHL. CDR3 nucleotide sequence: TGTGCCAGCAGTTGGCTGAAGAACAATCAGCCCCAGCATCTT.

This clonotype was picked up a small number of times. The chain links TRBV12-3 or TRBV12-4 to TRBJ2-1; 14 bases match TRBD2. The CDR3 totals 17 residues. The ends lost 5 bases at V and 8 bases at J; junction bases unmatched: 11. The CDR3 region is CASSGPGTSGSVDEQFF. The CDR3 DNA is TGTGCCAGCAGTGGGCCAGGGACTAGCGGGAGTGTCGATGAGCAGTTCTTC.

The rearrangement links TRBV2 to TRBJ2-3; D may correspond to TRBD1 or TRBD2 (5 bases each). This CDR3 is built from 13 residues. The V end lost 6 bases, the J end lost 4 bases, and 11 bases lay between the germline ends. Germline assignment: CDR1 SNHLY and CDR2 FYNNEI. The CDR3 bases are TGTGCCAGCAGGAGGGGCCCTCCAGATACGCAGTATTTT. Translating gives CASRRGPPDTQYF.

Many counts were recorded for this clonotype. This sequence joins TRBV6-5 and TRBJ2-7; no clear D. Germline lookup yields CDR1 MNHEY and CDR2 SVGAGI. The CDR3 covers 14 residues. V lost 2 bases to trimming and J lost 6 bases, with 14 bases between them. CDR3 sequence (DNA): TGTGCCAGCAGTTACACAGAACCGCCCTTCGAGCAGTACTTC. It encodes CASSYTEPPFEQYF.

The table lists this clonotype with a few counts. The rearrangement joins TRBV7-9 to TRBJ2-5, with D possibly matching TRBD2 (6 bases). This CDR3 is built from 18 residues. V gave up 5 bases and J gave up 5 bases, with 27 bases separating them. Germline CDR1 and CDR2: SEHNR and FQNEAQ (reference sequence). The CDR3 reads CASSPTGFIAVDVETQYF. DNA for the CDR3: TGTGCCAGCAGCCCCACTGGTTTTATAGCGGTAGATGTGGAGACCCAGTACTTC.

This clonotype was recorded a few times. This sequence joins TRBV12-3 or TRBV12-4 and TRBJ1-2; possibly TRBD1 for D (5 bases). CDR3 length: 13 amino acids. Trimming left V 7 bases short and J 7 bases short, with 16 bases between. In DNA, the CDR3 is TGTGCCAGCACCCTGATGAGCGGGGGTGGCTACACCTTC. This sequence encodes CASTLMSGGGYTF.

Here the CDR3 reads CASSIGWGRQETQYF. The CDR3 DNA sequence: TGTGCCAGTAGTATTGGATGGGGTAGACAAGAGACCCAGTACTTC. The rearrangement uses TRBV19 and TRBJ2-5; D not resolved. Trimming shortened V by 3 bases and J by 2 bases, and 13 bases separated the two germline ends. The CDR3 extends over 15 amino acids. Germline V lookup: CDR1 LNHDA, CDR2 SQIVND (reference sequence).

The genes are TRBV7-9 and TRBJ1-4; weak D call: TRBD1 (6 bases). Trimming pared 5 bases from V and 1 base from J, leaving 17 bases between. The CDR3 loop spans 17 amino acids. Germline V lookup: CDR1 SEHNR, CDR2 FQNEAQ (reference sequence). The CDR3 region has the DNA TGTGCCAGCAGCCCCCTGGGACACGGAGGAACTAATGAAAAACTGTTTTTT. It translates to CASSPLGHGGTNEKLFF.

The chain recombines TRBV7-8 with TRBJ2-5, with 14 positions matching TRBD2. The CDR3 has 16 amino acids. Per the germline V gene, CDR1 is SGHVS and CDR2 is FQNEAQ. With V trimmed by 6 bases and J by 0 bases, 3 bases remained unmatched. The CDR3 DNA reads as TGTGCCAGCAGTCGGACTAGCGGGGGGTACCAAGAGACCCAGTACTTC. It specifies CASSRTSGGYQETQYF.

This clonotype was detected only once. The rearrangement joins TRBV20-1 to TRBJ2-3; 11 positions match TRBD2. The CDR3 sequence is 16 residues long. CDR1 is DFQATT and CDR2 is SNEGSKA in the germline V gene (reference sequence). V shed 5 bases, J shed 9 bases, and the junction held 16 bases outside the gene matches. The CDR3: CSASRLAGSTGGTQYF. The CDR3 DNA sequence: TGCAGTGCTTCCAGACTAGCGGGGTCGACGGGGGGGACGCAGTATTTT.

The chain employs TRBV7-9 and TRBJ2-2; 10 bases agree with TRBD1. The CDR3 consists of 16 residues. V was clipped by 1 base and J by 6 bases; unmatched bases: 5. Germline V lookup: CDR1 SEHNR, CDR2 FQNEAQ (reference sequence). CDR3 residues: CASSLGGTGEPGELFF. DNA for the CDR3: TGTGCCAGCAGCTTAGGTGGGACAGGGGAGCCCGGGGAGCTGTTTTTT.

This clonotype showed up many times. This sequence joins TRBV7-2 and TRBJ2-2; tentative D call: TRBD2 (6 bases). The CDR3 runs 14 residues. The germline gives CDR1 SGHTA, CDR2 FQGNSA. Trimming took 0 bases from V and 5 from J, leaving 7 bases between them. In nucleotides, the CDR3 is TGTGCCAGCAGCTTAGCGGGGGGAACCGGGGAGCTGTTTTTT. Translating it yields CASSLAGGTGELFF.

Many counts were recorded for this clonotype. The CDR3 region is CSVESAGDQETQYF. In DNA, the CDR3 is TGCAGCGTTGAGTCTGCGGGAGACCAAGAGACCCAGTACTTC. The genes are TRBV29-1 and TRBJ2-5, with 7 bases matching TRBD2. Trimming at V came to 3 bases and at J to 0 bases, leaving 4 bases not matched to a gene. The CDR3 runs to 14 residues. Looked up from germline, CDR1 is SQVTM and CDR2 is ANQGSEA.

This clonotype was recorded at least ten times. The V and J genes are TRBV28 and TRBJ2-7; D perhaps matches TRBD2 (5 bases). Per germline, CDR1 MDHEN and CDR2 SYDVKM. Between the trimmed V and J ends, which lost 5 bases and 9 bases, there was a span of 20 bases. The CDR3 runs 14 residues. CDR3 sequence reads: CASSPVGPLAGQYF. For the CDR3, the DNA is TGTGCCAGCAGTCCGGTTGGTCCTCTTGCGGGGCAGTACTTC.

With regard to this clonotype: A much larger clone sits a single nucleotide away, making a read error possible. V gene TRBV28 combines with J gene TRBJ2-7; D gene uncertain. This CDR3 contains 14 residues. CDR1 is MDHEN and CDR2 is SYDVKM in the germline V gene. The DNA for the CDR3 is TGTGCCAGCAGTTTATCACAAAGTCTCTACGGGCAGTACTTC. Amino acid sequence: CASSLSQSLYGQYF.

The table lists this clonotype with many counts. The CDR3 DNA reads TGTGCCAGCAGTTTTCTGATTAGCGGAAGGACAACCTACGAGCAGTACTTC. Translating gives CASSFLISGRTTYEQYF. The chain couples TRBV27 to TRBJ2-7, with TRBD2 as a possible D gene (6 bases). This CDR3 contains 17 residues. V lost 3 bases and J 2 bases, leaving 20 bases between the germline ends. Germline V gives CDR1 MNHEY, CDR2 SMNVEV (reference sequence).

J is TRBJ1-6 and V is TRBV10-3; TRBD1 is a possible D gene (5 bases). This CDR3 region has 14 residues. Looked up from germline, CDR1 is ENHRY and CDR2 is SYGVKD. The V end was cut by 2 bases, the J end by 11 bases, with 13 bases between. CDR3 residues: CAISEGTEGTPLHF. The DNA for the CDR3 is TGTGCCATCAGTGAGGGGACCGAAGGGACACCCCTCCACTTT.

This clonotype was found many times. V gene TRBV12-5 combines with J gene TRBJ1-5; no clear D gene. Germline V gives CDR1 LGHNT, CDR2 FRNRAP. CDR3 length: 14 residues. Trimming took off 1 base at V and 1 base at J, with 5 bases between the two ends. The CDR3 DNA sequence: TGTGCTAGTGGTTTGGCAGGCAGCAATCAGCCCCAGCATTTT. This codes for CASGLAGSNQPQHF. The full variable domain, with the rest looked up from reference TRBV12-5 and TRBJ1-5, is DARVTQTPRHKVTEMGQEVTMRCQPILGHNTVFWYRQTMMQGLELLAYFRNRAPLDDSGMPKDRFSAEMPDATLATLKIQPSEPRDSAVYFCASGLAGSNQPQHFGDGTRLSIL.

This clonotype has a count of ten or more. This chain connects TRBV12-3 or TRBV12-4 to TRBJ1-2; possibly TRBD1 for D (6 bases). Trimming pared 5 bases from V and 5 bases from J, leaving 15 bases between. This CDR3 comprises 14 residues. CDR3 DNA: TGTGCCAGCAGTCCACAGGGCTGGGAGTATGGCTACACCTTC. Protein: CASSPQGWEYGYTF.

In this sample, this clonotype turned up many times. The chain couples TRBV10-1 to TRBJ1-5; 9 nucleotides align to TRBD1. This CDR3 spans 19 amino acids. Looked up from germline, CDR1 is WNHNN and CDR2 is SYGVQD (reference sequence). The junction had 13 bases not matched to a gene; V was cut back by 0 bases and J by 4 bases. DNA of the CDR3: TGCGCCAGCAGTGAGTCGACGAATGGGAACAGGGGGCGAAATCAGCCCCAGCATTTT. It translates to CASSESTNGNRGRNQPQHF.

Ten or more counts support this clonotype. The chain combines TRBV2 with TRBJ1-6, with 8 nucleotides matching TRBD1. Losses at the gene ends were 8 bases for V and 7 bases for J; bases not matched to a gene: 19. This CDR3 is 18 amino acids long. The germline gives CDR1 SNHLY, CDR2 FYNNEI. The CDR3 coding sequence is TGTGCCAGCCAGCAGGAGAGGACAGGGATTATGGGGAATTCACCCCTCCACTTT. It specifies CASQQERTGIMGNSPLHF.

Comment on this clonotype: A single base separates this from a much larger clone, so it may be a read error. The V call is TRBV27, the J call TRBJ1-5; TRBD1 might be the D (6 bases). The CDR3 totals 13 residues. The germline gives CDR1 MNHEY, CDR2 SMNVEV (reference sequence). The CDR3 region is CVSSIGGNQPQHF. In DNA, the CDR3 is TGTGTCAGCAGTATAGGGGGTAATCAGCCCCAGCATTTT.